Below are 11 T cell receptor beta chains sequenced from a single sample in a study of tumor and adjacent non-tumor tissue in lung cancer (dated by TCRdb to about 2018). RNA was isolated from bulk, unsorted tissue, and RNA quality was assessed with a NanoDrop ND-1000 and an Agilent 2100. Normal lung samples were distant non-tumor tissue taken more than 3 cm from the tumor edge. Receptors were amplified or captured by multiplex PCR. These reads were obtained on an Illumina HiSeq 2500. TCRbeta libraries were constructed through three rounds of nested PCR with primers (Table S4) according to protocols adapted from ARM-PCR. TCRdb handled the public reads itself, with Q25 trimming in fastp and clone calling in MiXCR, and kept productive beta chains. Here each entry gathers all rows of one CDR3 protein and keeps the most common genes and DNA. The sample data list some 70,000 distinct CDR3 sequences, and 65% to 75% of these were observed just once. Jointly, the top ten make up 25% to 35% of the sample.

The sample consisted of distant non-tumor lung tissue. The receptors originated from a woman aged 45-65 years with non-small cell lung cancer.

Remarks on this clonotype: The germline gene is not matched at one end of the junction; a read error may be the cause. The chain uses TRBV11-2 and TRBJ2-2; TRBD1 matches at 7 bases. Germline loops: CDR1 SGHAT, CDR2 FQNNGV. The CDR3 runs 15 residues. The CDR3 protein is CASSSRQGVTGKLFF. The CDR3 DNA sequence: TGTGCCAGCAGCTCCAGACAGGGTGTCACCGGGAAGCTGTTTTTT.

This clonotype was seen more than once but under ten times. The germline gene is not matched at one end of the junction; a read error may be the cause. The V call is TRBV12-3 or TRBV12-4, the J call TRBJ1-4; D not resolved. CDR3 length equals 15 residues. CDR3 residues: CASSTHSRTNEKPFF. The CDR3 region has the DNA TGTGCCAGCAGTACCCATTCTAGAACTAATGAAAAACCGTTTTTT.

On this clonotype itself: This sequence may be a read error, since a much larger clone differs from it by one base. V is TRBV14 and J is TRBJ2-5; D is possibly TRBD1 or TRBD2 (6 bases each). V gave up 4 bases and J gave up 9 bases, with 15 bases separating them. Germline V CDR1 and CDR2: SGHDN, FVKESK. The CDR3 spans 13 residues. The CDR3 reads CASSRGEGEAQYF. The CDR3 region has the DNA TGTGCCAGCAGCCGAGGCGAGGGGGAGGCCCAGTACTTC.

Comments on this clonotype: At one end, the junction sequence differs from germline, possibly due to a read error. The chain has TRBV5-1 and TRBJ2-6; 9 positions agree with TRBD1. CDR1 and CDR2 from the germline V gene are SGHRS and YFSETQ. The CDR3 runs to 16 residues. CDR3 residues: CASSLRTGVGANVPTF. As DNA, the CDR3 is TGCGCCAGCAGCTTGAGGACAGGGGTCGGGGCCAACGTCCCGACTTTC.

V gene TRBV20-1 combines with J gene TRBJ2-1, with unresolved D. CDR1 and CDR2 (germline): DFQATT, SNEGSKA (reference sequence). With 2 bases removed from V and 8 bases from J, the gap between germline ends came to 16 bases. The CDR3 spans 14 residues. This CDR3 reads CSARSPLHGDEQFF. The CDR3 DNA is TGCAGTGCTAGAAGTCCCCTACATGGGGATGAGCAGTTCTTC.

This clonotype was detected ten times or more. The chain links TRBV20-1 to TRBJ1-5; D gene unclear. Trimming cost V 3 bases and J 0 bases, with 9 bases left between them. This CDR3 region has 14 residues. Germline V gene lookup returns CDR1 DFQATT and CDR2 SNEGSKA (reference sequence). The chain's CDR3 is CSASRDVSNQPQHF. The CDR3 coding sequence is TGCAGTGCTAGTAGAGACGTTAGCAATCAGCCCCAGCATTTT.

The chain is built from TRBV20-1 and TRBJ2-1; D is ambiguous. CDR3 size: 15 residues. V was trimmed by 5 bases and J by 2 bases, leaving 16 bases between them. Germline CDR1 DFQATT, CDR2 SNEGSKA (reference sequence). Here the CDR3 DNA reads TGCAGTGCTTGTGAACCTGTCGACCCCTACAATGAGCAGTTCTTC. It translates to CSACEPVDPYNEQFF.

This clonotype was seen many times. Here the CDR3 reads CASSLSPSGARTDTQYF. In DNA, the CDR3 is TGTGCCAGCAGCTTATCCCCTAGCGGGGCCCGGACAGATACGCAGTATTTT. The chain has TRBV11-2 and TRBJ2-3; 9 bases agree with TRBD2. The germline V gene has CDR1 SGHAT and CDR2 FQNNGV. The CDR3 is 17 residues long. V was pared by 2 bases and J by 3 bases, with 9 bases of the junction left unmatched.

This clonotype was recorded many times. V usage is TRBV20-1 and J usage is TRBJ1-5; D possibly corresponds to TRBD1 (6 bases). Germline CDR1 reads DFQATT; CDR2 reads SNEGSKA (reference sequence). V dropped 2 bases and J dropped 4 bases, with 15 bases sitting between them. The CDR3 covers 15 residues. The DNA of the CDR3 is TGCAGTGCTAGATCATTTGGGACAACGAATCAGCCCCAGCATTTT. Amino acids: CSARSFGTTNQPQHF.

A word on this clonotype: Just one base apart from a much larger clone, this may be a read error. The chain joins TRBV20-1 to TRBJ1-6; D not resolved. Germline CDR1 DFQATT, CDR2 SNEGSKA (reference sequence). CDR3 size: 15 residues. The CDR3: CSAPHRTGNNLPLHF. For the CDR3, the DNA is TGCAGTGCCCCTCACCGGACGGGGAATAATTTACCCCTCCACTTT.

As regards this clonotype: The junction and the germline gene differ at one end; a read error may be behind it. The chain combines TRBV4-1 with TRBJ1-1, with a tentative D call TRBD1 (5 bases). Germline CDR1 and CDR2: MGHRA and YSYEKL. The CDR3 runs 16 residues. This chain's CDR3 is CASSQDRCRVNTEACF. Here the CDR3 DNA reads TGCGCCAGCAGCCAAGATCGTTGCAGGGTGAACACTGAAGCTTGCTTT.